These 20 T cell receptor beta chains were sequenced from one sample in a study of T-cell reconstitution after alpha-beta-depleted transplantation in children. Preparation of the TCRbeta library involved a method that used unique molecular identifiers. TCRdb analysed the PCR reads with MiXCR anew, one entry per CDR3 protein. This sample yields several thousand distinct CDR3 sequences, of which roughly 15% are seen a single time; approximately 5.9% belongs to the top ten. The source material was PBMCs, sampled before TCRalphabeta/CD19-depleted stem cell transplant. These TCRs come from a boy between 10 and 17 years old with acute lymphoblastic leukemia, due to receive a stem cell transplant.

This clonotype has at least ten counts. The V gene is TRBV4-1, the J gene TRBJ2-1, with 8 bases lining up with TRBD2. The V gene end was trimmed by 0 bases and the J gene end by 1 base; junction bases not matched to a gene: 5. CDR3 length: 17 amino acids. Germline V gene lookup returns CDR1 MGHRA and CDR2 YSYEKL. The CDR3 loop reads CASSQDEVAGSYNEQFF. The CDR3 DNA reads TGCGCCAGCAGCCAAGATGAGGTAGCGGGATCCTACAATGAGCAGTTCTTC.

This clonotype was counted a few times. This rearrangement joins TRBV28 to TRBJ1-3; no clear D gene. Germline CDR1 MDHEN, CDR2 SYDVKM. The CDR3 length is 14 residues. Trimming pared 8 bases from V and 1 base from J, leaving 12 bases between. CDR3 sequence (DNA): TGTGCCAGCCGACCCGGAATTTCTGGAAACACCATATATTTT. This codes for CASRPGISGNTIYF.

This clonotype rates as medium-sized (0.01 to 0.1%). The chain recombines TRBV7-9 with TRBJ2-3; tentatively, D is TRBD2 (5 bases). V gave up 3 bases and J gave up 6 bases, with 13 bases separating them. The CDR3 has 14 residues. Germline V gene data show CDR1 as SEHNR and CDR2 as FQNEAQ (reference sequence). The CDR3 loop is CASSFSTEDDTQYF. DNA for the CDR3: TGTGCCAGCAGCTTTTCTACGGAGGATGATACGCAGTATTTT.

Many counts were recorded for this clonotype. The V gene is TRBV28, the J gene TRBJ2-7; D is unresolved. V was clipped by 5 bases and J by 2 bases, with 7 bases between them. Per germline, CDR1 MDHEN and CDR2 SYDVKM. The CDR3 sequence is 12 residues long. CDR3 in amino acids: CASSPLPYEQYF. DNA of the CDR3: TGTGCCAGCAGTCCTCTTCCCTACGAGCAGTACTTC. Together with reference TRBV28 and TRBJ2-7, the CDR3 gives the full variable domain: DVKVTQSSRYLVKRTGEKVFLECVQDMDHENMFWYRQDPGLGLRLIYFSYDVKMKEKGDIPEGYSVSREKKERFSLILESASTNQTSMYLCASSPLPYEQYFGPGTRLTVT.

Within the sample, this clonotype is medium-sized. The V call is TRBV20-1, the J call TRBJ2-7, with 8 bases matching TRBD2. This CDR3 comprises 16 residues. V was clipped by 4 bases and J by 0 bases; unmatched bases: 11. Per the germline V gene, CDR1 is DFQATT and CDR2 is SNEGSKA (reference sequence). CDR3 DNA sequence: TGCAGTGCTACCCCGGGGGGGCGGGACCTCTCCTACGAGCAGTACTTC. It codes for CSATPGGRDLSYEQYF.

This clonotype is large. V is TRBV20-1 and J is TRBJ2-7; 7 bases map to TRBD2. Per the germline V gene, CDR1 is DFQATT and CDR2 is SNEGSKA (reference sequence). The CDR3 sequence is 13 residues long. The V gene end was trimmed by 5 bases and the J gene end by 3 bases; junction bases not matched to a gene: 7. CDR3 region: CSASLGLDYEQYF. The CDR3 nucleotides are TGCAGTGCTTCTCTCGGACTAGACTACGAGCAGTACTTC.

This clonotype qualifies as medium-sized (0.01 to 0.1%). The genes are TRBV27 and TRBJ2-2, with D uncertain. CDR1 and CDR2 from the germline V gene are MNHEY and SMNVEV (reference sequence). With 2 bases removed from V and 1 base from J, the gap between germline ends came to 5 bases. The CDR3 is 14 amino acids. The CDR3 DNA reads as TGTGCCAGCAGTTTAGAGCAGAACACCGGGGAGCTGTTTTTT. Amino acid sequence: CASSLEQNTGELFF.

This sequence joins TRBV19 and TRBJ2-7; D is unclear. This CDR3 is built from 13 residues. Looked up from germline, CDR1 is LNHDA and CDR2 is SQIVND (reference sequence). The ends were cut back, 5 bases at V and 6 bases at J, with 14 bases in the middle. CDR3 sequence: CASSFGEPGEQYF. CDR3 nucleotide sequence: TGTGCCAGTAGTTTTGGAGAACCCGGCGAGCAGTACTTC.

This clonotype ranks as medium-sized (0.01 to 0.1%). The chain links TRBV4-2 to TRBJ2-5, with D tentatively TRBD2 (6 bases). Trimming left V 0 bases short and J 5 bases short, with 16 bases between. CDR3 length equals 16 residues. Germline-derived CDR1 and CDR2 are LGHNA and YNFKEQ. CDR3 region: CASSQEGGDSGETQYF. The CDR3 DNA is TGTGCCAGCAGCCAAGAAGGAGGGGACTCTGGGGAGACCCAGTACTTC.

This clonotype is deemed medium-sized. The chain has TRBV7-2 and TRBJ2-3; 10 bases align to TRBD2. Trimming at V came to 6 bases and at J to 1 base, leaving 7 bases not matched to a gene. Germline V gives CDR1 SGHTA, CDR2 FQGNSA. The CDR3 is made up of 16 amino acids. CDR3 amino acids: CASSTTGTSGTDTQYF. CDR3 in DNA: TGTGCCAGCAGTACCACCGGGACTAGCGGCACAGATACGCAGTATTTT. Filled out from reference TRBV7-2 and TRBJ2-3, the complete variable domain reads GAGVSQSPSNKVTEKGKDVELRCDPISGHTALYWYRQSLGQGLEFLIYFQGNSAPDKSGLPSDRFSAERTGGSVSTLTIQRTQQEDSAVYLCASSTTGTSGTDTQYFGPGTRLTVL.

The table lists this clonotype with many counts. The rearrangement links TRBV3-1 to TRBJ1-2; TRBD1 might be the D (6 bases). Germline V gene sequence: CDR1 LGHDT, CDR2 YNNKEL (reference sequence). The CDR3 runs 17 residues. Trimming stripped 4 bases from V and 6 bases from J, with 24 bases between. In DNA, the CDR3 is TGTGCCAGCAGCCGAGGGGGGACGGAGGGTTTCAGGGATGGCTACACCTTC. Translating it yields CASSRGGTEGFRDGYTF.

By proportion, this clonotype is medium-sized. The CDR3 bases are TGCGCCAGCAGCTTTAGGGGGACCTATGGCTACACCTTC. Translating it yields CASSFRGTYGYTF. The chain joins TRBV5-1 to TRBJ1-2, with D perhaps TRBD1 (6 bases). V gave up 2 bases and J gave up 4 bases, with 9 bases separating them. CDR1 SGHRS and CDR2 YFSETQ come from the germline V gene. This CDR3 has 13 residues.

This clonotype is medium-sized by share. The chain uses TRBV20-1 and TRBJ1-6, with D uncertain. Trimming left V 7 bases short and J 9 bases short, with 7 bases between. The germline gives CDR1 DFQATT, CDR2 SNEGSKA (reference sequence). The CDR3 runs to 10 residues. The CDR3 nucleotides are TGCAGTGTCGATGGTTCACCCCTCCACTTT. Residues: CSVDGSPLHF.

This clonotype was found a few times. The DNA for the CDR3 is TGTGCCAGCAGTTTCTTGACCTCCCCGGGAAACTCCTACGAGCAGTACTTC. Translation gives CASSFLTSPGNSYEQYF. The chain carries TRBV6-5 and TRBJ2-7; perhaps TRBD2 as D (5 bases). The CDR3 is 17 residues long. Germline CDR1 and CDR2: MNHEY and SVGAGI. Trimming removed 4 bases from V and 0 bases from J, with 19 bases in between.

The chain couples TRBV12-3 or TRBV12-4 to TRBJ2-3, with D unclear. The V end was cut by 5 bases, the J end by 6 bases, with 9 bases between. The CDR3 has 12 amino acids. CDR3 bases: TGTGCCAGCAGTCCGAGGTTGGATACGCAGTATTTT. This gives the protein CASSPRLDTQYF.

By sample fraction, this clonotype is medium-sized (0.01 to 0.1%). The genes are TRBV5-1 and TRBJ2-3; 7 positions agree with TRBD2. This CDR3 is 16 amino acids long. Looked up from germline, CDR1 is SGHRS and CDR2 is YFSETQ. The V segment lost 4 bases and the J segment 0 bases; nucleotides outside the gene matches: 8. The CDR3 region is CASSPGVSGSTDTQYF. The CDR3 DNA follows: TGCGCCAGCAGCCCCGGAGTTAGCGGGAGCACAGATACGCAGTATTTT.

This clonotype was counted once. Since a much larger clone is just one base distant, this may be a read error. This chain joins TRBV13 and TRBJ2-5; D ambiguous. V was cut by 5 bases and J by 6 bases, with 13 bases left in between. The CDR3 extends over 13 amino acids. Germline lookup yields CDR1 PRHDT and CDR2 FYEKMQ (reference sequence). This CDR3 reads CASSPRSTQTQYF. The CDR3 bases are TGTGCCAGCAGCCCGCGGTCGACACAGACCCAGTACTTC.

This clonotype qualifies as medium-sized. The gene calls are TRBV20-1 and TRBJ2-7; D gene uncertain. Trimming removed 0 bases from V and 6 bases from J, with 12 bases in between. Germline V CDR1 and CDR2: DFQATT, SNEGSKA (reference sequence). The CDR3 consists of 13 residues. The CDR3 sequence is CSARDGLVSEQYF. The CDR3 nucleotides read TGCAGTGCTAGAGATGGCCTAGTTAGCGAGCAGTACTTC.

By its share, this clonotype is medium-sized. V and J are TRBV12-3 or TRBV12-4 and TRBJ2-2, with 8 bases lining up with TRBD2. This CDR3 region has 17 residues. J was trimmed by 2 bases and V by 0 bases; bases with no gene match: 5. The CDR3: CASSLAAGEINTGELFF. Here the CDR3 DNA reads TGTGCCAGCAGTTTAGCAGCGGGAGAGATTAACACCGGGGAGCTGTTTTTT.

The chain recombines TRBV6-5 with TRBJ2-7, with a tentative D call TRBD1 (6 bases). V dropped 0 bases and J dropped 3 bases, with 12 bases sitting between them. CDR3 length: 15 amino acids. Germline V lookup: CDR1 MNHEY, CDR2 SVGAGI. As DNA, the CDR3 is TGTGCCAGCAGTTACTCCCCACAGGGTGGCTACGAGCAGTACTTC. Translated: CASSYSPQGGYEQYF.